The sequence of this TCR beta chain was determined in a study of blood T cell repertoires in COVID-19. The wider study: PBMCs, B-cell-depleted T cells, or T cells provided the cDNA or gDNA that made up the material.

The germline V gene encodes CDR1 MNHNS and CDR2 SASEGT. The CDR3 sequence is 13 residues long. V shed 1 base and J shed 0 bases, with 4 bases lying between them. Methods used by the authors: Amplification with reference gene primers provided the estimates of nucleated cell counts. The repertoire was sequenced with immunoSEQ multiplex PCR; TCRdb's copy has only in-frame clones and lacks some. D and trimming were read from the DNA, whereas the V and J calls and clone size are those reported in that table. The table records about 340,000 clones, 65% to 85% of them present only once. This sequence was found in a man aged 25-45 years with active or convalescent COVID-19. Sequenced input: peripheral blood. J is TRBJ2-7 and V is TRBV6-1; D call uncertain. CDR3 sequence (DNA): TGTGCCAGCAGTGAAGTCATCTCCTACGAGCAGTACTTC. Amino acid sequence: CASSEVISYEQYF.